The entry that follows covers one TCR beta chain sequence. These data originate in a study of T cell responses to AZD1222 COVID-19 vaccine. With 2 bases removed from V and 6 bases from J, the gap between germline ends came to 8 bases. Germline V lookup: CDR1 SGHTA, CDR2 FQGNSA. The CDR3 contains 12 residues. Assay used: immunoSEQ multiplex PCR; TCRdb lists only in-frame clones, some missing. In the table there are about 140,000 clones, around 90% of which are singletons. V is TRBV7-2 and J is TRBJ2-7; D gene ambiguous. The sample consisted of peripheral blood, taken on day 0 of AZD1222 vaccination. The receptor comes from an adult in good health. CDR3 nucleotides: TGTGCCAGCAGCTTAAGGGTCTCCGAGCAGTACTTC. As protein: CASSLRVSEQYF.